This TCR beta chain comes out of a study of breast tumors, draining lymph nodes, adjacent tissues. TCRdb reprocessed the multiplex PCR reads via MiXCR and lists one record per CDR3 protein. The table shows 25,000 or so distinct CDR3 sequences, with around 68% occurring only once. The V end lost 7 bases, the J end lost 0 bases, and 8 bases lay between the germline ends. This CDR3 comprises 13 residues. The V gene's germline CDR1 is MNHNY and CDR2 SVGAGI (reference sequence). General observations from the study: Compared with lymph nodes, tumors were less diverse; compared with nontumor tissue, more.

Notes on this clonotype: Its specificity is unknown.

The sample comprised tumor-adjacent breast tissue. The gene calls are TRBV6-6 and TRBJ2-3; tentatively, D is TRBD2 (5 bases). The source is a female donor with breast cancer. Some clones in this sample may be carry-over from other donors' samples. CDR3 DNA: TGTGCCAGCATAGCGACTAGCACAGATACGCAGTATTTT. Encoded protein: CASIATSTDTQYF.